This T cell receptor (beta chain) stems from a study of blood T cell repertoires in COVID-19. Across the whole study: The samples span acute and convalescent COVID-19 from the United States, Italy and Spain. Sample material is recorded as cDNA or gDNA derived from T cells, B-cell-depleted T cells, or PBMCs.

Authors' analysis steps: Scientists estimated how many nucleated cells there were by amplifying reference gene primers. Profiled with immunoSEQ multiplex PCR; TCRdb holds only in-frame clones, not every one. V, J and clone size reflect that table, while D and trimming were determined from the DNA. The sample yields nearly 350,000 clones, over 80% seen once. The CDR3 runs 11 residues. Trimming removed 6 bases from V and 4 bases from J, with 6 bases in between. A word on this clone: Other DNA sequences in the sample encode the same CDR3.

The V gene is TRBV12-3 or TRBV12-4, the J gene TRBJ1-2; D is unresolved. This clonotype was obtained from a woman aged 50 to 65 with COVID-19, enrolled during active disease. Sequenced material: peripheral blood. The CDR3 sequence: CASSLRYGYTF. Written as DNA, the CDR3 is TGTGCCAGCAGCCTTCGCTATGGCTACACCTTC.